These 20 T cell receptor beta chains were all obtained from the same sample, sequenced in a study of shared clonotypes between healthy human individuals. Repertoires were generated with immunoSEQ multiplex PCR, while TCRdb's copy carries only in-frame clones and drops some. This sample yields approximately 460,000 clones, of which 70% to 80% are seen a single time; 9.5% to 15% belongs to the top ten. Sequencing input: PBMCs. These receptors all stem from a woman aged 40 to 50 in good health. Some clones in this sample may be carry-over from other donors' samples.

The J gene is TRBJ1-2, the V gene TRBV29-1; no firm D call. V lost 0 bases, J lost 0 bases, and 8 bases lay in between. The CDR3 covers 14 residues. The germline CDR1 and CDR2 sequences are SQVTM and ANQGSEA. This CDR3 is CSVEDNAANYGYTF. The DNA of the CDR3 is TGCAGCGTTGAAGACAATGCAGCTAACTATGGCTACACCTTC.

This clone was counted once. A read error may account for a junction end that differs from germline. The same CDR3 can be traced to other DNA sequences in this sample. V and J are TRBV10-3 and TRBJ1-5, with TRBD1 identical over 9 bases. The germline gives CDR1 ENHRY, CDR2 SYGVKD. This CDR3 comprises 16 residues. Here the CDR3 reads CAISESGDRVNQPQHF. The DNA of the CDR3 is TGCGCCATCAGTGAGTCAGGGGACAGGGTCAATCAGCCCCAGCATTTT.

V and J are TRBV5-1 and TRBJ2-1; D possibly matches TRBD1 or TRBD2 (6 bases each). This CDR3 region has 15 residues. Trimming took 0 bases from V and 7 from J, leaving 14 bases between them. In germline, CDR1 is SGHRS, CDR2 YFSETQ. CDR3 nucleotide sequence: TGCGCCAGCAGCTTGGACGGGAGTAGGGGGAATGAGCAGTTCTTC. As protein: CASSLDGSRGNEQFF.

The chain is built from TRBV6-5 and TRBJ2-7, with 10 bases lining up with TRBD2. V was clipped by 3 bases and J by 3 bases; unmatched bases: 5. Germline CDR1 and CDR2: MNHEY and SVGAGI. This CDR3 spans 15 amino acids. The CDR3 region is CASSYPPSGSYEQYF. CDR3 in DNA: TGTGCCAGCAGTTATCCGCCTAGCGGGAGCTACGAGCAGTACTTC.

The V and J genes are TRBV28 and TRBJ1-1; D unclear. Germline CDR1 MDHEN, CDR2 SYDVKM. Deletions cut 7 bases from V and 0 bases from J, with 15 bases between. There are 15 residues in the CDR3. CDR3 sequence: CASTPGGELNTEAFF. The CDR3 bases are TGTGCCAGCACCCCGGGCGGGGAACTGAACACTGAAGCTTTCTTT.

As for this clone: Other DNA sequences in the sample encode the same CDR3. This chain links TRBV7-3 with TRBJ2-2; unclear D gene. Deletions cut 1 base from V and 5 bases from J, with 5 bases between. CDR1 SGHTA and CDR2 FQGTGA come from the germline V gene. The CDR3 consists of 13 residues. The CDR3 spells CASSLSGTGELFF. In nucleotides, the CDR3 is TGTGCCAGCAGCTTAAGTGGGACCGGGGAGCTGTTTTTT.

The chain couples TRBV27 to TRBJ2-1; a weak D match, TRBD2 (5 bases). CDR3 length: 13 amino acids. The germline V gene has CDR1 MNHEY and CDR2 SMNVEV (reference sequence). With 7 bases removed from V and 0 bases from J, the gap between germline ends came to 7 bases. The CDR3 region is CASKRSSYNEQFF. The DNA of the CDR3 is TGTGCCAGCAAGCGGAGCTCCTACAATGAGCAGTTCTTC.

The gene calls are TRBV7-2 and TRBJ2-1, with D perhaps TRBD1 or TRBD2 (6 bases each). This CDR3 comprises 14 residues. Germline V gene data show CDR1 as SGHTA and CDR2 as FQGNSA. Trimming cost V 4 bases and J 12 bases, with 19 bases left between them. The CDR3 region has the DNA TGTGCCAGCAGCTCCACGCCGGGGGCGGTCCCGCAGTTCTTC. Translation: CASSSTPGAVPQFF.

This clone was seen a single time. This CDR3 reads CASSPRDTLSGYTF. The CDR3 DNA reads as TGCGCCAGCAGCCCCCGGGACACCCTCTCGGGCTACACCTTC. V usage is TRBV5-1 and J usage is TRBJ1-2, with a weak D call TRBD1 (6 bases). In germline, CDR1 is SGHRS, CDR2 YFSETQ. The CDR3 spans 14 residues. Trimming took off 4 bases at V and 8 bases at J, with 18 bases between the two ends.

The CDR3 reads CAGSPHREQYF. CDR3 in DNA: TGTGCCGGCTCCCCCCATCGCGAGCAGTACTTC. The chain employs TRBV6-6 and TRBJ2-7; D unresolved. This CDR3 has 11 residues. Germline V lookup: CDR1 MNHNY, CDR2 SVGAGI (reference sequence). Trimming pared 11 bases from V and 6 bases from J, leaving 14 bases between.

This chain connects TRBV27 to TRBJ2-3, with D tentatively TRBD2 (6 bases). Germline values: CDR1 MNHEY, CDR2 SMNVEV (reference sequence). Trimming took 3 bases from V and 0 from J, leaving 10 bases between them. This CDR3 has 15 residues. CDR3 in amino acids: CASSFSGASTDTQYF. As DNA, the CDR3 is TGTGCCAGCAGTTTTAGCGGAGCTAGCACAGATACGCAGTATTTT.

V gene TRBV15 combines with J gene TRBJ2-7; D remains ambiguous. Germline-derived CDR1 and CDR2 are LNHNV and YYDKDF (reference sequence). The ends were cut back, 1 base at V and 3 bases at J, with 7 bases in the middle. The CDR3 has 13 amino acids. Here the CDR3 DNA reads TGTGCCACCAGCAGAGGTCCGGTCTACGAGCAGTACTTC. It translates to CATSRGPVYEQYF. Full variable domain (rest looked up from reference TRBV15 and TRBJ2-7): DAMVIQNPRYQVTQFGKPVTLSCSQTLNHNVMYWYQQKSSQAPKLLFHYYDKDFNNEADTPDNFQSRRPNTSFCFLDIRSPGLGDTAMYLCATSRGPVYEQYFGPGTRLTVT.

In this sample, this clone turned up once. The chain is built from TRBV6-1 and TRBJ2-7, with TRBD1 as a possible D gene (5 bases). From germline, CDR1 is MNHNS and CDR2 SASEGT. The V end was cut by 4 bases, the J end by 3 bases, with 13 bases between. The CDR3 loop spans 14 amino acids. CDR3 bases: TGTGCCAGCAGTGTATTCAGGGTGGGCTACGAGCAGTACTTC. This codes for CASSVFRVGYEQYF.

The count of this clone is one. The chain carries TRBV5-1 and TRBJ2-1; D tentatively fits TRBD1 or TRBD2 (5 bases each). Trimming pared 0 bases from V and 13 bases from J, leaving 14 bases between. Germline assignment: CDR1 SGHRS and CDR2 YFSETQ. The CDR3 is 13 residues long. The DNA for the CDR3 is TGCGCCAGCAGCTTGGCCCTAGAGGGGCCACAGTTCTTC. Translated: CASSLALEGPQFF.

There are a few counts of this clone. The rearrangement joins TRBV28 to TRBJ1-1; D not resolved. This CDR3 has 14 residues. V was cut by 5 bases and J by 4 bases, with 14 bases left in between. CDR1 is MDHEN, CDR2 SYDVKM, per germline. CDR3 amino acids: CASSTQEGSTEAFF. CDR3 nucleotide sequence: TGTGCCAGCAGTACCCAGGAAGGAAGCACTGAAGCTTTCTTT.

The chain uses TRBV7-9 and TRBJ1-2; the D gene is possibly TRBD1 (5 bases). The V end lost 2 bases, the J end lost 8 bases, and 15 bases lay between the germline ends. There are 14 residues in the CDR3. Germline CDR1 and CDR2: SEHNR and FQNEAQ (reference sequence). The CDR3 coding sequence is TGTGCCAGCAGCTTACAACAGGCACAAGGCGGCTACACCTTC. It codes for CASSLQQAQGGYTF.

The J gene is TRBJ2-4, the V gene TRBV15; 10 bases align to TRBD2. The CDR3 is made up of 15 amino acids. In germline, CDR1 is LNHNV, CDR2 YYDKDF (reference sequence). Trimming at V came to 5 bases and at J to 6 bases, leaving 7 bases not matched to a gene. CDR3 in amino acids: CATSQREGQGNIQYF. DNA for the CDR3: TGTGCCACCAGCCAGCGGGAGGGCCAGGGAAACATTCAGTACTTC.

The V call is TRBV10-3, the J call TRBJ2-3; D possibly corresponds to TRBD1 (6 bases). The germline V gene has CDR1 ENHRY and CDR2 SYGVKD. The CDR3 has 16 amino acids. V lost 8 bases and J lost 2, with 20 bases in between. The CDR3 sequence is CAIAPLTGSFTDTQYF. In DNA form, the CDR3 reads TGTGCCATCGCCCCCCTGACAGGTTCCTTCACAGATACGCAGTATTTT.

Note on this clone: This likely came from a read error, as a far larger clone is one base away. The gene calls are TRBV27 and TRBJ1-1; 9 bases align to TRBD1. Per the germline V gene, CDR1 is MNHEY and CDR2 is SMNVEV (reference sequence). The CDR3 loop spans 16 amino acids. Trimming at V came to 5 bases and at J to 1 base, leaving 8 bases not matched to a gene. The CDR3 nucleotides are TGTGCCAGCAGTCCCCCCTACAGGGGGCAGAACACTGAAGCTTTCTTT. It codes for CASSPPYRGQNTEAFF.

About this clone: A far bigger clonotype differs at one base, so this is likely a read error. Other DNA variants within this sample encode the same CDR3. The chain joins TRBV28 to TRBJ2-7; no firm D call. Germline V lookup: CDR1 MDHEN, CDR2 SYDVKM. The CDR3 covers 14 residues. The CDR3 reads CASSLSQFRYEQYF. In DNA, the CDR3 is TGTGCCAGCAGCTTATCGCAGTTTCGATACGAGCAGTACTTC.